The 11 T cell receptor beta chains in this list originate from one sample, sequenced in a study of T cell repertoires in cytomegalovirus infection. Their recognized antigens are unknown. TCRdb re-derived calls from the reads in MiXCR, one entry per CDR3 protein. The sample has around 430,000 distinct CDR3 sequences; about 39% are singletons. The sample here was cultured PBMCs, taken from culture after CMV antigen stimulation. The receptors were gathered from a human donor in good health (CMV status not recorded). Some clones in this sample may be carry-over from other donors' samples.

This clonotype was seen many times. The J gene is TRBJ2-3, the V gene TRBV7-2, with 7 bases identical to TRBD2. J lost 0 bases, V lost 7 bases, and 7 bases had no gene match. The CDR3 sequence is 15 residues long. CDR1 and CDR2 (germline): SGHTA, FQGNSA. The chain's CDR3 is CASNPSGTSTDTQYF. As DNA, the CDR3 is TGTGCCAGCAACCCTAGCGGCACTAGCACAGATACGCAGTATTTT.

The CDR3 reads CASSEWDSSYEQYF. The DNA of the CDR3 is TGTGCCAGCAGTGAGTGGGACAGTTCCTACGAGCAGTACTTC. The chain is built from TRBV6-1 and TRBJ2-7, with 7 bases identical to TRBD1. Germline values: CDR1 MNHNS, CDR2 SASEGT. The CDR3 has 14 residues. Trimming removed 3 bases from V and 1 base from J; junction bases left unmatched: 3.

This clonotype was seen a few times. The CDR3 nucleotides are TGTGCCAGCAGCAGTCCGGGACAGAATTCACCCCTCCACTTT. This encodes CASSSPGQNSPLHF. The chain is built from TRBV7-2 and TRBJ1-6, with 7 positions matching TRBD1. The CDR3 loop spans 14 amino acids. V lost 5 bases, J lost 7 bases, and 5 bases stayed unmatched. From germline, CDR1 is SGHTA and CDR2 FQGNSA.

The chain couples TRBV25-1 to TRBJ2-5; TRBD1 might be the D (6 bases). Looked up from germline, CDR1 is MGHDK and CDR2 is SYGVNS. This CDR3 has 18 residues. V gave up 2 bases and J gave up 5 bases, with 24 bases separating them. The CDR3 DNA follows: TGTGCCAGCAGTGAACTACAACACCAGGGGCGGCCCCGGGAGACCCAGTACTTC. Its translation: CASSELQHQGRPRETQYF.

The chain recombines TRBV19 with TRBJ1-5; D is unclear. This CDR3 region has 15 residues. Germline CDR1 LNHDA, CDR2 SQIVND (reference sequence). Between the trimmed V and J ends, which lost 5 bases and 0 bases, there was a span of 11 bases. The CDR3 loop is CASSYRAYSNQPQHF. CDR3 DNA: TGTGCCAGTAGTTACAGAGCCTATAGCAATCAGCCCCAGCATTTT.

V and J are TRBV12-3 or TRBV12-4 and TRBJ2-7, with D perhaps TRBD2 (5 bases). CDR3 length: 13 amino acids. V gave up 6 bases and J gave up 6 bases, with 15 bases separating them. CDR3 protein: CASSSDWAGEQYF. CDR3 DNA sequence: TGTGCCAGCAGCTCGGACTGGGCGGGCGAGCAGTACTTC.

The genes are TRBV5-1 and TRBJ2-5, with 10 bases matching TRBD2. Germline CDR1 SGHRS, CDR2 YFSETQ. The V segment lost 4 bases and the J segment 5 bases; nucleotides outside the gene matches: 14. This CDR3 spans 17 amino acids. This chain's CDR3 is CASSQASLAGGQETQYF. The CDR3 DNA reads TGCGCCAGCAGCCAGGCGTCATTAGCGGGGGGCCAGGAGACCCAGTACTTC. Drawing the rest from reference TRBV5-1 and TRBJ2-5, the complete variable domain is KAGVTQTPRYLIKTRGQQVTLSCSPISGHRSVSWYQQTPGQGLQFLFEYFSETQRNKGNFPGRFSGRQFSNSRSEMNVSTLELGDSALYLCASSQASLAGGQETQYFGPGTRLLVL.

This clonotype was counted only a few times. The chain employs TRBV7-2 and TRBJ1-6; D uncertain. Germline V gene sequence: CDR1 SGHTA, CDR2 FQGNSA. The V and J ends lost 3 bases and 7 bases respectively, with 10 bases between them. This CDR3 spans 14 amino acids. CDR3 amino acids: CASSFLASNSPLHF. As DNA, the CDR3 is TGTGCCAGCAGCTTTCTGGCTTCCAATTCACCCCTCCACTTT. The full variable domain, with the rest looked up from reference TRBV7-2 and TRBJ1-6, is GAGVSQSPSNKVTEKGKDVELRCDPISGHTALYWYRQSLGQGLEFLIYFQGNSAPDKSGLPSDRFSAERTGGSVSTLTIQRTQQEDSAVYLCASSFLASNSPLHFGNGTRLTVT.

In this sample, this clonotype turned up a few times. The chain carries TRBV7-9 and TRBJ1-1; 9 positions match TRBD1. In germline, CDR1 is SEHNR, CDR2 FQNEAQ (reference sequence). The CDR3 contains 14 residues. With V trimmed by 3 bases and J by 5 bases, 4 bases remained unmatched. The CDR3 DNA reads TGTGCCAGCAGCTTCCCGACAGGGGGAACTGAAGCTTTCTTT. This codes for CASSFPTGGTEAFF.

This rearrangement joins TRBV12-3 or TRBV12-4 to TRBJ1-6; D is uncertain. The CDR3 contains 13 residues. V lost 1 base and J lost 10, with 8 bases in between. CDR3: CASSLGPESPLHF. The CDR3 DNA reads as TGTGCCAGCAGTTTAGGTCCCGAATCACCCCTCCACTTT.

This clonotype showed up just a few times. In DNA form, the CDR3 reads TGTGCCAGCAGCTTAGCGGGAACAGAAAGATTAGAAAACATTCAGTACTTC. Amino acid sequence: CASSLAGTERLENIQYF. The rearrangement links TRBV7-2 to TRBJ2-4; D gene uncertain. This CDR3 region has 17 residues. Germline-derived CDR1 and CDR2 are SGHTA and FQGNSA. V lost 0 bases and J 5 bases, leaving 17 bases between the germline ends.